These 9 T cell receptor beta chains came from one sample sequenced in a study of Ad26.COV2.S vaccination and SARS-CoV-2 variants. TCRdb's table, derived via immunoSEQ multiplex PCR, lists solely in-frame clones and lacks some. The sample records some 320,000 clones, 86% being singletons. Treatment noted: roughly 20 received Ad26.COV2.S at low or high dose, single or two shots; about 5 received placebo; per-sample allocation not given. Sampling happened 63 days after the first vaccine or placebo injection. Sequences were derived from peripheral blood, sampled in a trial of Ad26.COV2.S vaccine versus placebo. The receptor set was obtained from a person between 18 and 60 years old who received the Ad26.COV2.S COVID-19 vaccine or a placebo.

This clone has only one observation. At one boundary the junction diverges from the germline segment, which might be a read error. The gene calls are TRBV9 and TRBJ2-7; 8 nucleotides agree with TRBD1. The CDR3 is 15 residues long. Germline V lookup: CDR1 SGDLS, CDR2 YYNGEE. CDR3 protein: CASTVGEQGVYEQYF. In DNA form, the CDR3 reads TGTGCCAGCACCGTAGGGGAACAGGGGGTCTACGAGCAGTACTTC.

V gene TRBV5-1 combines with J gene TRBJ2-3; tentatively, D is TRBD1 (7 bases). The CDR3 sequence is 14 residues long. Trimming pared 2 bases from V and 6 bases from J, leaving 13 bases between. Germline V gene lookup returns CDR1 SGHRS and CDR2 YFSETQ. The CDR3 here is CASSLGRGRDTQYF. CDR3 bases: TGCGCCAGCAGCTTAGGCAGGGGGAGGGATACGCAGTATTTT.

The genes are TRBV2 and TRBJ1-5, with unresolved D. This CDR3 is built from 13 residues. Germline CDR1 and CDR2: SNHLY and FYNNEI. The germline V and J ends were trimmed by 7 bases and 0 bases, with 7 bases remaining between them. CDR3 loop: CASKLISNQPQHF. CDR3 nucleotides: TGTGCCAGCAAGTTAATTAGCAATCAGCCCCAGCATTTT.

The V gene is TRBV5-1, the J gene TRBJ1-2; D uncertain. The V gene's germline CDR1 is SGHRS and CDR2 YFSETQ. This CDR3 contains 14 residues. V dropped 0 bases and J dropped 4 bases, with 10 bases sitting between them. CDR3 residues: CASSLGVPPYGYTF. The CDR3 bases are TGCGCCAGCAGCTTGGGGGTGCCTCCCTATGGCTACACCTTC.

The chain joins TRBV18 to TRBJ1-2, with TRBD1 matching 8 bases. Per the germline V gene, CDR1 is KGHSH and CDR2 is LQKENI. V trimming: 3 bases; J trimming: 6 bases; junction bases outside the gene matches: 6. The CDR3 is made up of 14 amino acids. DNA of the CDR3: TGTGCCAGCTCACCCCGTGCAGGGGGCGATGGCTACACCTTC. Translation: CASSPRAGGDGYTF.

The J gene is TRBJ2-7, the V gene TRBV7-9, with D possibly matching TRBD1 (6 bases). CDR1 SEHNR and CDR2 FQNEAQ come from the germline V gene (reference sequence). The CDR3 runs 12 residues. Trimming cost V 5 bases and J 6 bases, with 11 bases left between them. The CDR3 here is CASSVTGFEQYF. The CDR3 DNA reads as TGTGCCAGCAGCGTGACAGGATTCGAGCAGTACTTC.

The chain employs TRBV4-2 and TRBJ2-7; 7 bases fit TRBD1. J lost 3 bases, V lost 0 bases, and 8 bases had no gene match. Germline assignment: CDR1 LGHNA and CDR2 YNFKEQ. The CDR3 totals 16 residues. This chain's CDR3 is CASSQDWGQKFYEQYF. The CDR3 DNA is TGTGCCAGCAGCCAAGATTGGGGACAGAAATTCTACGAGCAGTACTTC.

With respect to this clone: Distinct nucleotide sequences in the sample also encode this CDR3. The chain is built from TRBV5-1 and TRBJ2-3, with D possibly matching TRBD1 (5 bases). V was clipped by 4 bases and J by 0 bases, with 12 bases between them. Germline V gene sequence: CDR1 SGHRS, CDR2 YFSETQ. This CDR3 is built from 15 residues. This CDR3 is CASSLATGSTDTQYF. In DNA, the CDR3 is TGCGCCAGCAGCCTGGCAACAGGTAGCACAGATACGCAGTATTTT. Filled out from reference TRBV5-1 and TRBJ2-3, the complete variable domain reads KAGVTQTPRYLIKTRGQQVTLSCSPISGHRSVSWYQQTPGQGLQFLFEYFSETQRNKGNFPGRFSGRQFSNSRSEMNVSTLELGDSALYLCASSLATGSTDTQYFGPGTRLTVL.

The chain combines TRBV30 with TRBJ1-4; 9 bases match TRBD1. This CDR3 has 17 residues. Unmatched junction bases numbered 7, after V lost 0 bases and J lost 2 bases. Germline V gene sequence: CDR1 GTSNPN, CDR2 SVGIG (reference sequence). DNA for the CDR3: TGTGCCTGGAGTGTCCCGGGACAGGGCTTGACTAATGAAAAACTGTTTTTT. As protein: CAWSVPGQGLTNEKLFF.